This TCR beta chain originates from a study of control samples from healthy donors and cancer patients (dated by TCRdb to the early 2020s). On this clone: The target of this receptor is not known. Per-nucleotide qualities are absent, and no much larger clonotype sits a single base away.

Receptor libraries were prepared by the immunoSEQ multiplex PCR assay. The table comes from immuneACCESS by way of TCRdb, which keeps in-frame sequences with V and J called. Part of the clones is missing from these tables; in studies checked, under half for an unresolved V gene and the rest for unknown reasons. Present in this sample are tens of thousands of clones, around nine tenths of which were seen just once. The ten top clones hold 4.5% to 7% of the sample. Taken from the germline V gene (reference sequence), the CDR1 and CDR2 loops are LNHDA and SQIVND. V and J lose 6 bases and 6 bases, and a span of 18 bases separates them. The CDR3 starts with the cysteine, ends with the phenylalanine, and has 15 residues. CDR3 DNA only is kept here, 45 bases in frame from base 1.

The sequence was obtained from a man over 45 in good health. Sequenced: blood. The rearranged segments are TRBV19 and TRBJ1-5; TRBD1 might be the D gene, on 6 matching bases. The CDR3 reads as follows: CASSNDRGGSQPQHF. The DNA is TGTGCCAGTAGCAATGACAGAGGGGGAAGTCAGCCCCAGCATTTT.